The next 23 T cell receptor beta chains were all read from a single sample in a study of blood T cell repertoires in COVID-19. The data were produced by immunoSEQ multiplex PCR, yet TCRdb's version contains in-frame clones alone and is incomplete. The sample consists of about 160,000 clones, about 88% of them appearing once. The sequencing input was peripheral blood. These receptors all come from a woman older than 75 with acute or convalescent COVID-19.

V is TRBV3-1 (or the pseudogene TRBV3-2) and J is TRBJ2-7; D may be TRBD2 (5 bases). Trimming took 0 bases from V and 9 from J, leaving 18 bases between them. The CDR3 has 15 amino acids. Germline CDR1 LGHDT, CDR2 YNNKEL (reference sequence). DNA of the CDR3: TGTGCCAGCAGCCAAGATGATTGGTCGGGGTCGGGGCAGTACTTC. The encoded protein is CASSQDDWSGSGQYF.

The rearrangement joins TRBV4-1 to TRBJ2-1, with D possibly matching TRBD2 (7 bases). The V and J ends lost 2 bases and 7 bases respectively, with 24 bases between them. CDR1 is MGHRA and CDR2 is YSYEKL in the germline V gene. The CDR3 covers 18 residues. DNA of the CDR3: TGCGCCAGCAGCCAAAATGAGGGTCAGAGGGGGGGCCTGAATGAGCAGTTCTTC. Translating it yields CASSQNEGQRGGLNEQFF.

This chain connects TRBV15 to TRBJ1-2, with a tentative D call TRBD1 (6 bases). Germline V gene sequence: CDR1 LNHNV, CDR2 YYDKDF (reference sequence). The CDR3 runs to 16 residues. V was clipped by 1 base and J by 6 bases, with 18 bases between them. The chain's CDR3 is CATSRARVSGGHGYTF. CDR3 DNA: TGTGCCACCAGCAGAGCAAGGGTCTCCGGGGGGCATGGCTACACCTTC.

The chain combines TRBV3-1 (or the pseudogene TRBV3-2) with TRBJ1-2; possible D gene TRBD1, 5 bases. Germline V gives CDR1 LGHDT, CDR2 YNNKEL (reference sequence). Trimming shortened V by 4 bases and J by 4 bases, and 19 bases separated the two germline ends. The CDR3 length is 16 residues. CDR3 loop: CASSRGGAGLVYGYTF. The CDR3 DNA reads TGTGCCAGCAGCCGAGGAGGGGCGGGGCTCGTCTATGGCTACACCTTC.

For this clone: Relative to the germline gene, one junction end is altered; a read error may explain this. This chain links TRBV10-3 with TRBJ2-1, with 13 bases lining up with TRBD2. The CDR3 length is 13 residues. Germline assignment: CDR1 ENHRY and CDR2 SYGVKD. The CDR3 nucleotides are TGTGCCATCAGTGAGTCGACTAGCGGGGGGCCCCTCTTC. Translating gives CAISESTSGGPLF.

The chain has TRBV10-3 and TRBJ1-1; D call uncertain. The V gene lost 10 bases and the J gene lost 9 bases, with 21 bases spanning the gap. The CDR3 covers 13 residues. From germline, CDR1 is ENHRY and CDR2 SYGVKD. The CDR3 DNA follows: TGTGCCACCCAAGCCGAAGCAGGCCTAAAAGCTTTCTTT. Translated: CATQAEAGLKAFF.

This clone was observed a single time. The rearrangement joins TRBV6-1 to TRBJ2-1; TRBD1 aligns across 9 bases. The CDR3 length is 15 residues. Germline CDR1 MNHNS, CDR2 SASEGT. J was trimmed by 5 bases and V by 3 bases; bases with no gene match: 5. Written as DNA, the CDR3 is TGTGCCAGCAGTGACATCGGGACAGGGCACAATGAGCAGTTCTTC. Its protein is CASSDIGTGHNEQFF.

The chain recombines TRBV4-1 with TRBJ2-7; 11 bases map to TRBD2. The V and J ends lost 0 bases and 3 bases, in that order; junction bases with no gene match: 4. From germline, CDR1 is MGHRA and CDR2 YSYEKL. The CDR3 loop spans 16 amino acids. The CDR3 sequence: CASSQDSLAGVYEQYF. The CDR3 DNA sequence: TGCGCCAGCAGCCAAGACTCACTAGCGGGAGTCTACGAGCAGTACTTC.

This chain connects TRBV19 to TRBJ1-6, with D possibly being TRBD1 (6 bases). V lost 5 bases, J lost 6 bases, and 11 bases lay in between. Per the germline V gene, CDR1 is LNHDA and CDR2 is SQIVND (reference sequence). The CDR3 covers 14 residues. CDR3 sequence: CASSPRGGNSPLHF. The CDR3 region has the DNA TGTGCCAGTAGTCCCAGAGGGGGTAATTCACCCCTCCACTTT.

The gene calls are TRBV6-6 and TRBJ1-5, with no clear D. CDR3 length: 14 residues. CDR1 and CDR2 (germline): MNHNY, SVGAGI (reference sequence). The ends were cut back, 0 bases at V and 4 bases at J, with 7 bases in the middle. The CDR3 loop reads CASSYSGNNQPQHF. The CDR3 coding sequence is TGTGCCAGCAGTTACTCTGGCAATAATCAGCCCCAGCATTTT.

This clone was recorded only once. The gene calls are TRBV4-1 and TRBJ2-7, with 12 bases identical to TRBD2. Germline-derived CDR1 and CDR2 are MGHRA and YSYEKL. The CDR3 length is 14 residues. J lost 7 bases, V lost 1 base, and 2 bases had no gene match. CDR3 sequence reads: CASSQAGLAGEQYF. For the CDR3, the DNA is TGCGCCAGCAGCCAAGCGGGACTAGCGGGTGAGCAGTACTTC.

The J gene is TRBJ2-3, the V gene TRBV5-1; no clear D gene. The CDR3 consists of 13 residues. Germline loops: CDR1 SGHRS, CDR2 YFSETQ. The V and J ends lost 2 bases and 2 bases respectively, with 6 bases between them. The CDR3: CASSFAATDTQYF. Written as DNA, the CDR3 is TGCGCCAGCAGCTTCGCGGCCACAGATACGCAGTATTTT.

In nucleotides, the CDR3 is TGTGCCAGCGAGGGGGAGAGAGATACGCAGTATTTT. Protein product: CASEGERDTQYF. The chain employs TRBV6-1 and TRBJ2-3, with D maybe TRBD1 (6 bases). V lost 8 bases and J lost 5, with 11 bases in between. CDR3 size: 12 residues. Germline V gives CDR1 MNHNS, CDR2 SASEGT.

V is TRBV10-3 and J is TRBJ1-6; D call uncertain. The CDR3 is 13 amino acids. From germline, CDR1 is ENHRY and CDR2 SYGVKD. Trimming pared 8 bases from V and 8 bases from J, leaving 13 bases between. The CDR3: CAIRPYTDSPLHF. Here the CDR3 DNA reads TGTGCCATCCGCCCCTATACCGATTCACCCCTCCACTTT.

The genes are TRBV4-1 and TRBJ2-2, with 9 bases lining up with TRBD1. From germline, CDR1 is MGHRA and CDR2 YSYEKL. There are 14 residues in the CDR3. The ends lost 4 bases at V and 4 bases at J; junction bases unmatched: 1. CDR3 DNA sequence: TGCGCCAGCAGCCGGGACAGGGCCACCGGGGAGCTGTTTTTT. Translation: CASSRDRATGELFF.

CDR3 coding DNA: TGTGCCAGCAGCCGCCCAGGGTTGGATACGCAGTATTTT. As protein: CASSRPGLDTQYF. The rearrangement links TRBV11-1 to TRBJ2-3; possible D gene TRBD1, 5 bases. The length of the CDR3 is 13 residues. V was clipped by 5 bases and J by 6 bases, with 12 bases between them. Germline V lookup: CDR1 SGHAT, CDR2 FQDESV (reference sequence).

The chain is built from TRBV3-1 (or the pseudogene TRBV3-2) and TRBJ1-1; 7 bases are a match to TRBD1. Trimming took 8 bases from V and 3 from J; bases not matched to a gene: 3. The CDR3 contains 12 residues. Germline CDR1 is LGHDT and CDR2 is YNNKEL (reference sequence). The CDR3 sequence is CASGDRDTEAFF. CDR3 DNA sequence: TGTGCCAGCGGAGACAGGGACACTGAAGCTTTCTTT.

This chain connects TRBV27 to TRBJ2-2; no reliable D call. V shed 8 bases and J shed 1 base, with 8 bases lying between them. CDR1 MNHEY and CDR2 SMNVEV come from the germline V gene (reference sequence). This CDR3 spans 13 amino acids. The CDR3 coding sequence is TGTGCCAGCTCTACCGAGAACACCGGGGAGCTGTTTTTT. Its protein product is CASSTENTGELFF.

This clone was observed a few times. The chain carries TRBV3-1 (or the pseudogene TRBV3-2) and TRBJ1-5; 7 nucleotides line up with TRBD1. Germline CDR1 is LGHDT and CDR2 is YNNKEL (reference sequence). This CDR3 region has 15 residues. V dropped 1 base and J dropped 4; count of bases not matched to a gene: 4. CDR3 coding DNA: TGTGCCAGCAGCCAAGGAAAGACAGGGAATCAGCCCCAGCATTTT. Translated, it gives CASSQGKTGNQPQHF.

The J gene is TRBJ2-7, the V gene TRBV28, with D maybe TRBD1 (5 bases). From germline, CDR1 is MDHEN and CDR2 SYDVKM. With 7 bases removed from V and 0 bases from J, the gap between germline ends came to 19 bases. The CDR3 is 16 residues long. The DNA for the CDR3 is TGTGCCAGCACTATTAAGTGGGGCCCTTACTCCTACGAGCAGTACTTC. This codes for CASTIKWGPYSYEQYF. Supplemented by reference TRBV28 and TRBJ2-7, the full variable domain reads DVKVTQSSRYLVKRTGEKVFLECVQDMDHENMFWYRQDPGLGLRLIYFSYDVKMKEKGDIPEGYSVSREKKERFSLILESASTNQTSMYLCASTIKWGPYSYEQYFGPGTRLTVT.

This clone was observed a handful of times. The chain uses TRBV5-1 and TRBJ2-3; the match to TRBD2 covers 9 bases. Germline values: CDR1 SGHRS, CDR2 YFSETQ. J gave up 0 bases and V 6 bases, and 8 bases lay outside the gene matches. This CDR3 comprises 16 residues. CDR3 DNA: TGCGCCAGCACCGGGGGCGGGAGGGCCAGCACAGATACGCAGTATTTT. Its translation: CASTGGGRASTDTQYF.

This clone has only a few counts. This sequence joins TRBV10-3 and TRBJ2-5; TRBD1 might be the D (5 bases). V was shortened by 0 bases and J by 5 bases, with 13 bases between the two germline ends. CDR1 ENHRY and CDR2 SYGVKD come from the germline V gene. The CDR3 sequence is 15 residues long. The CDR3 is CAISESTVTGETQYF. The CDR3 DNA sequence: TGTGCCATCAGTGAGTCGACAGTTACTGGGGAGACCCAGTACTTC.

The chain is built from TRBV6-5 and TRBJ1-4; 9 nucleotides agree with TRBD1. The germline gives CDR1 MNHEY, CDR2 SVGAGI. V trimming: 6 bases; J trimming: 5 bases; junction bases outside the gene matches: 4. This CDR3 contains 14 residues. The CDR3, as DNA: TGTGCCAGCAGGGCAACAGGGGGCAATGAAAAACTGTTTTTT. Its protein is CASRATGGNEKLFF.